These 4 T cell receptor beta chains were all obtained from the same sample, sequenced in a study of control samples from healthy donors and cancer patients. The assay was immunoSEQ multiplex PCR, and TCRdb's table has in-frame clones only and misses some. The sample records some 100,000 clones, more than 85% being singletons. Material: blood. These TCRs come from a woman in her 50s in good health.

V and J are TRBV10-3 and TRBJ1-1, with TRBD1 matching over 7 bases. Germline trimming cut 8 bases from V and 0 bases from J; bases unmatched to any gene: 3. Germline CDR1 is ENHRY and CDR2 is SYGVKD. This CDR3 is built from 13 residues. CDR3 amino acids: CAISTGMNTEAFF. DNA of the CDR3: TGTGCCATCTCGACAGGGATGAACACTGAAGCTTTCTTT.

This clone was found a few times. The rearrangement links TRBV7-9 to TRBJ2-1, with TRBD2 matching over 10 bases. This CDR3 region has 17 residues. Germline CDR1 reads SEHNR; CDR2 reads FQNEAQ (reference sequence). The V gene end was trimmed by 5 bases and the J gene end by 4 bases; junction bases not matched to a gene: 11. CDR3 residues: CASSPPLAGAGYNEQFF. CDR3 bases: TGTGCCAGCAGCCCCCCTCTAGCGGGGGCTGGATACAATGAGCAGTTCTTC. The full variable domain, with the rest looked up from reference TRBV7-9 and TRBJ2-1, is DTGVSQNPRHKITKRGQNVTFRCDPISEHNRLYWYRQTLGQGPEFLTYFQNEAQLEKSRLLSDRFSAERPKGSFSTLEIQRTEQGDSAMYLCASSPPLAGAGYNEQFFGPGTRLTVL.

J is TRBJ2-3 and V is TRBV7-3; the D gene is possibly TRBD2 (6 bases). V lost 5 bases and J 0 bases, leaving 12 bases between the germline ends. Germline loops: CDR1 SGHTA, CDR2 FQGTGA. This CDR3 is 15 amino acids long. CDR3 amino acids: CASSTSGGSTDTQYF. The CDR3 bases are TGTGCCAGCAGCACGTCCGGGGGTAGCACAGATACGCAGTATTTT.

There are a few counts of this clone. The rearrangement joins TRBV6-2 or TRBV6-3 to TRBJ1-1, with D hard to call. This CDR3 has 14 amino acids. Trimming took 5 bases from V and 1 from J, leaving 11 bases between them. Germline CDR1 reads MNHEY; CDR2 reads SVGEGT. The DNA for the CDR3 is TGTGCCAGCAGTGGGAGAGGAAGGAACACTGAAGCTTTCTTT. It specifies CASSGRGRNTEAFF.